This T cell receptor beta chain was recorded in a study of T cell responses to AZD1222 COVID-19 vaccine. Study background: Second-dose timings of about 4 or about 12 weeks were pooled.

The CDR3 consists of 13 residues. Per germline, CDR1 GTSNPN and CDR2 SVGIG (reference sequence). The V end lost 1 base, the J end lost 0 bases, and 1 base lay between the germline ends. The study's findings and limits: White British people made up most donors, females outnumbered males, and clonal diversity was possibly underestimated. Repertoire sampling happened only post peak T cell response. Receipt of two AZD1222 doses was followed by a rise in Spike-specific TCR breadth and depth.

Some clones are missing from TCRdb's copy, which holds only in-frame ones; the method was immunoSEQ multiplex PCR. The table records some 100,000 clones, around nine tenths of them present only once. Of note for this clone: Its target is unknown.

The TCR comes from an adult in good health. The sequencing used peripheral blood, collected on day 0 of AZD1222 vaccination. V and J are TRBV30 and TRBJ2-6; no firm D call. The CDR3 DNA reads TGTGCCTGGAGTGGCTCTGGGGCCAACGTCCTGACTTTC. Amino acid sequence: CAWSGSGANVLTF.